This record concerns one TCR beta chain sequence. Its specificity is not known. The ends lost 7 bases at V and 6 bases at J; junction bases unmatched: 10. In germline, CDR1 is SGHTA, CDR2 FQGNSA. The CDR3 length is 14 residues. Measured with immunoSEQ multiplex PCR; TCRdb has only the in-frame clones, and not every one. Of more than 140,000 clones in the sample, roughly 89% were seen once. These data originate in a study of cytomegalovirus exposure and HLA in healthy donors. The validation cohort, a group of more than 100 subjects, included the donors and was separate from the roughly 670-subject first cohort. Study-level findings and limits: In vitro checks showed that a few CMV-associated chains really do target CMV antigens.

Sequencing input: PBMCs. V usage is TRBV7-2 and J usage is TRBJ2-7; 9 nucleotides line up with TRBD2. The clonotype comes from a woman aged 18 to 35 in good health and CMV-seropositive. The CDR3 protein is CASTFIAGGGEQYF. The CDR3 DNA reads TGTGCCAGCACCTTTATCGCGGGAGGGGGCGAGCAGTACTTC.